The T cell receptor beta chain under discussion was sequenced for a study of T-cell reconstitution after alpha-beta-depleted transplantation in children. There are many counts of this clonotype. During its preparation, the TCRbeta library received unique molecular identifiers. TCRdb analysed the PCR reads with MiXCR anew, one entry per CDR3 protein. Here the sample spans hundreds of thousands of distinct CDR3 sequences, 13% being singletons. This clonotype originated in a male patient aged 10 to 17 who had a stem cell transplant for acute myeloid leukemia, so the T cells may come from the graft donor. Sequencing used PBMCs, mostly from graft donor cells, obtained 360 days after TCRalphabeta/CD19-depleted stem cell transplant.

The DNA of the CDR3 is TGTGCCAGCAGTCCGATAGCGGAGACGGTGAGTGAGCAGTTCTTC. It encodes CASSPIAETVSEQFF. The chain has TRBV27 and TRBJ2-1, with D possibly being TRBD2 (6 bases). This CDR3 is built from 15 residues. Germline-derived CDR1 and CDR2 are MNHEY and SMNVEV (reference sequence). Trimming pared 5 bases from V and 9 bases from J, leaving 20 bases between.